The 17 T cell receptor beta chains presented below share a single source sample, sequenced in a study of identical twins. MiXCR was run by TCRdb on the 5' RACE reads, yielding one entry per CDR3 protein. The data hold around 1.7 million distinct CDR3 sequences, with roughly a third observed a single time. Material for sequencing was cord blood. Source of these receptors: a newborn girl in good health.

This clonotype was observed a few times. V gene TRBV20-1 combines with J gene TRBJ1-4; D gene unclear. Germline assignment: CDR1 DFQATT and CDR2 SNEGSKA (reference sequence). Trimming shortened V by 1 base and J by 0 bases, and 15 bases separated the two germline ends. The CDR3 totals 17 residues. CDR3 sequence (DNA): TGCAGTGCTAGAGTTTTAGGGATTGGGGCAACTAATGAAAAACTGTTTTTT. The encoded protein is CSARVLGIGATNEKLFF.

This sequence joins TRBV12-3 or TRBV12-4 and TRBJ1-1; D perhaps matches TRBD1 (6 bases). Trimming removed 5 bases at V and 5 bases at J, with 9 bases between. The CDR3 covers 12 residues. The CDR3 DNA sequence: TGTGCCAGCAGTAGGGGGGAAACTGAAGCTTTCTTT. This gives the protein CASSRGETEAFF.

V usage is TRBV20-1 and J usage is TRBJ2-3; 10 bases align to TRBD2. The CDR3 is 17 residues long. The junction had 9 bases not matched to a gene; V was cut back by 3 bases and J by 0 bases. Germline V gene sequence: CDR1 DFQATT, CDR2 SNEGSKA (reference sequence). DNA for the CDR3: TGCAGTGCTAGGAAAGCGGGAGGGATTCCTAGCACAGATACGCAGTATTTT. It encodes CSARKAGGIPSTDTQYF.

This clonotype came up a few times. This chain joins TRBV20-1 and TRBJ1-1; TRBD1 might be the D (6 bases). The V and J ends lost 6 bases and 4 bases respectively, with 9 bases between them. This CDR3 contains 11 residues. Germline V gene data show CDR1 as DFQATT and CDR2 as SNEGSKA (reference sequence). The CDR3, as DNA: TGCAGTGCGATCAGGGGCACTGAAGCTTTCTTT. Protein: CSAIRGTEAFF.

Comment on this clonotype: One junction end does not reproduce the germline sequence, and a read error may be involved. The genes are TRBV7-9 and TRBJ1-2; D might be TRBD1 (5 bases). The CDR3 is 14 amino acids. Germline V CDR1 and CDR2: SEHNR, FQNEAQ (reference sequence). The DNA for the CDR3 is TGTGCCGGCAGCTCCAGGGTGTCTAACTATGGCTACACCTTC. Amino acids: CAGSSRVSNYGYTF.

In its sample, this clonotype was seen a few times. This chain connects TRBV6-1 to TRBJ2-7, with 7 bases matching TRBD1. Trimming took 3 bases from V and 4 from J; bases not matched to a gene: 6. The germline gives CDR1 MNHNS, CDR2 SASEGT. CDR3 length: 14 amino acids. The CDR3 nucleotides read TGTGCCAGCAGTGAGCTACAGGGGAGTTACGAGCAGTACTTC. As protein: CASSELQGSYEQYF.

A single count supports this clonotype. This chain links TRBV11-3 with TRBJ2-5; TRBD2 matches at 10 bases. The V segment lost 5 bases and the J segment 11 bases; nucleotides outside the gene matches: 17. The CDR3 sequence is 16 residues long. Per the germline V gene, CDR1 is SGHNT and CDR2 is YENEEA. The CDR3 is CASSHPLAGDLNEQYF. The DNA of the CDR3 is TGTGCCAGCAGCCATCCCCTAGCGGGGGATTTGAATGAGCAGTACTTC. Complete variable domain (other parts from reference TRBV11-3 and TRBJ2-5): EAGVVQSPRYKIIEKKQPVAFWCNPISGHNTLYWYLQNLGQGPELLIRYENEEAVDDSQLPKDRFSAERLKGVDSTLKIQPAELGDSAVYLCASSHPLAGDLNEQYFGPGTRLLVL.

This rearrangement joins TRBV5-6 to TRBJ1-5, with D perhaps TRBD1 (6 bases). The CDR3 totals 16 residues. V was pared by 0 bases and J by 4 bases, with 14 bases between. Germline V CDR1 and CDR2: SGHDT, YYEEEE. CDR3 loop: CASSLGGGAANQPQHF. DNA for the CDR3: TGTGCCAGCAGCTTGGGCGGGGGCGCGGCGAATCAGCCCCAGCATTTT.

The chain employs TRBV20-1 and TRBJ2-1; D is possibly TRBD2 (6 bases). Germline V gene lookup returns CDR1 DFQATT and CDR2 SNEGSKA (reference sequence). The CDR3 contains 12 residues. For the CDR3, the DNA is TGCACCCCCGGGACTTTTCACAATGAGCAGTTCTTC. As protein: CTPGTFHNEQFF.

Details on this clonotype: It may be a read error: a sequence one base away is much more abundant. V usage is TRBV29-1 and J usage is TRBJ2-1; D possibly corresponds to TRBD1 (7 bases). Deletions cut 3 bases from V and 12 bases from J, with 15 bases between. The germline gives CDR1 SQVTM, CDR2 ANQGSEA. The CDR3 contains 12 residues. CDR3 sequence: CSVEDYQGGQFF. As DNA, the CDR3 is TGCAGCGTTGAGGATTATCAGGGGGGGCAGTTCTTC.

V and J are TRBV2 and TRBJ2-3; D gene ambiguous. CDR3 length equals 20 residues. Germline CDR1 and CDR2: SNHLY and FYNNEI. Trimming removed 3 bases at V and 5 bases at J, with 30 bases between. CDR3 bases: TGTGCCAGCAGTGACCCCGGGCAGCGCGGAGTACTTTCAGACGAAGATACGCAGTATTTT. Residues: CASSDPGQRGVLSDEDTQYF.

This clonotype was counted between two and nine times. The gene calls are TRBV12-3 or TRBV12-4 and TRBJ1-1; tentative D call: TRBD1 (6 bases). CDR3 length: 14 residues. V dropped 4 bases and J dropped 3 bases, with 12 bases sitting between them. Here the CDR3 reads CASSWDGGHTEAFF. The DNA for the CDR3 is TGTGCCAGCAGTTGGGACGGGGGGCACACTGAAGCTTTCTTT.

This clonotype was observed a few times. The J gene is TRBJ2-1, the V gene TRBV20-1; possible D gene TRBD1, 6 bases. The CDR3 sequence is 11 residues long. Deletions cut 4 bases from V and 6 bases from J, with 7 bases between. The germline CDR1 and CDR2 sequences are DFQATT and SNEGSKA (reference sequence). The CDR3 nucleotides read TGCAGTGCTAAAGGGGGCAATGAGCAGTTCTTC. This codes for CSAKGGNEQFF.

As regards this clonotype: The junction does not match germline at one end; this may be a read error. The chain links TRBV9 to TRBJ1-2, with D possibly being TRBD1 (5 bases). The CDR3 totals 13 residues. Germline V gene lookup returns CDR1 SGDLS and CDR2 YYNGEE. CDR3 sequence: CASGVPGSYGYTF. DNA of the CDR3: TGTGCCAGCGGCGTCCCAGGGAGCTATGGCTACACCTTC.

The chain employs TRBV5-6 and TRBJ1-2; TRBD1 agrees at 9 bases. V lost 4 bases to trimming and J lost 4 bases; unmatched junction nucleotides: 8. The CDR3 runs to 15 residues. CDR1 is SGHDT and CDR2 is YYEEEE in the germline V gene. CDR3 DNA: TGTGCCAGCAGCCCCCGGGACAGGGTGAGCTATGGCTACACCTTC. It translates to CASSPRDRVSYGYTF.

The rearrangement links TRBV7-9 to TRBJ2-2; D gene uncertain. Trimming removed 11 bases at V and 3 bases at J, with 10 bases between. Germline CDR1 reads SEHNR; CDR2 reads FQNEAQ (reference sequence). The CDR3 loop spans 12 amino acids. The CDR3 DNA follows: TGTGCCCGCGCAGTGGACACCGGGGAGCTGTTTTTT. Protein: CARAVDTGELFF.

This clonotype was seen a few times. The chain couples TRBV20-1 to TRBJ2-3; D is perhaps TRBD2 (6 bases). This CDR3 comprises 12 residues. Germline-derived CDR1 and CDR2 are DFQATT and SNEGSKA (reference sequence). V was trimmed by 8 bases and J by 4 bases, leaving 13 bases between them. The CDR3 region is CSISGTPDTQYF. CDR3 sequence (DNA): TGCAGTATATCCGGGACTCCAGATACGCAGTATTTT.